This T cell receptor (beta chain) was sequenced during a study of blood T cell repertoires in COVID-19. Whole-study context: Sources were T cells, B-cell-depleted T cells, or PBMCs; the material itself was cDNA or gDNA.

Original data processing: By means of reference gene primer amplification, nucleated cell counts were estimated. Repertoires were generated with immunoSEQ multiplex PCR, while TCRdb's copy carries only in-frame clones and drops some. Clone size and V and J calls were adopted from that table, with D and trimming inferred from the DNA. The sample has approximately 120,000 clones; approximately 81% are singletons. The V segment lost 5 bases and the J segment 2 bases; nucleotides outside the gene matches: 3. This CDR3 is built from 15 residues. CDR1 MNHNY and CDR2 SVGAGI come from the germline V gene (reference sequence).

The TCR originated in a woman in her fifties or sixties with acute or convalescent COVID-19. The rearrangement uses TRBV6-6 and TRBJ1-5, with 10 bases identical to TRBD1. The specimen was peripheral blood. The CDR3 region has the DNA TGTGCCAGCAGTCTGACAGGGGGCGGCAATCAGCCCCAGCATTTT. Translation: CASSLTGGGNQPQHF.